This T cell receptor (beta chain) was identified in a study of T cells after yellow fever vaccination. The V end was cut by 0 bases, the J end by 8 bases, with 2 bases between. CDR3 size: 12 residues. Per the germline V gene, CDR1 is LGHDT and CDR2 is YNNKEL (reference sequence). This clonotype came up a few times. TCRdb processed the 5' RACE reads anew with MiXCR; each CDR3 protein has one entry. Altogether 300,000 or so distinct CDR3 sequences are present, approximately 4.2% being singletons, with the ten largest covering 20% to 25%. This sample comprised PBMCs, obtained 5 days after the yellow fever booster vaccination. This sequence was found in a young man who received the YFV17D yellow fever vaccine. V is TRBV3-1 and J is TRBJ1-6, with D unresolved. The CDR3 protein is CASSQEYSPLHF. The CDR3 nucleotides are TGTGCCAGCAGCCAAGAGTATTCACCCCTCCACTTT.